This T cell receptor beta chain originates from a study of blood T cell repertoires in COVID-19. The wider study: The origin of the acute and convalescent COVID-19 samples was the United States, Italy and Spain.

In the authors' workflow: How many nucleated cells were present was estimated from reference gene primer amplification. The assay was immunoSEQ multiplex PCR, and TCRdb's table has in-frame clones only and misses some. V and J calls and clone size follow that table, whereas D and trimming were derived from the DNA. The data contain fewer than 250,000 clones, approximately 84% of them singletons. Participants came from about two dozen US areas, aged roughly 18 to 95 years. Material for sequencing was PBMCs or T cells enriched from blood (not recorded which). The sequence was collected from a woman aged 25 to 39 who had recovered from COVID-19.

The CDR3 protein is CASIADRAGNTIYF. The CDR3 bases are TGTGCCAGCATCGCAGACAGGGCGGGAAACACCATATATTTT. The chain couples TRBV6-5 to TRBJ1-3; 7 nucleotides match TRBD1. J gave up 4 bases and V 7 bases, and 7 bases lay outside the gene matches. CDR3 length equals 14 residues. Germline CDR1 MNHEY, CDR2 SVGAGI.